This TCR beta chain emerged from a study of cytomegalovirus exposure and HLA in healthy donors. Primers for the PCR totalled 60 Vbeta and 13 Jbeta. Sequenced by immunoSEQ multiplex PCR; TCRdb stores in-frame clones only, minus some. The specimen's table records fewer than 85,000 clones. Germline V gene lookup returns CDR1 SGHDN and CDR2 FVKESK. The V and J ends lost 0 bases and 3 bases respectively, with 9 bases between them. CDR3 length: 14 residues. The chain couples TRBV14 to TRBJ2-7, with a possible D match to TRBD1 (5 bases). The specimen was PBMCs. This clonotype originated in a man between 45 and 60 years old in good health and CMV-seropositive. CDR3 sequence reads: CASSQEQALYEQYF. CDR3 nucleotide sequence: TGTGCCAGCAGCCAAGAACAGGCCCTCTACGAGCAGTACTTC. The entire variable domain, with the rest obtained from reference TRBV14 and TRBJ2-7, is as follows: EAGVTQFPSHSVIEKGQTVTLRCDPISGHDNLYWYRRVMGKEIKFLLHFVKESKQDESGMPNNRFLAERTGGTYSTLKVQPAELEDSGVYFCASSQEQALYEQYFGPGTRLTVT.